This TCR beta chain is drawn from a study of blood T cell repertoires in COVID-19. Whole-study context: Two consecutive negative NP/OP PCR tests, clearance, or resolved symptoms defined Cohort 3 recovery. The analysed material was cDNA or gDNA that came from T cells, B-cell-depleted T cells, or PBMCs.

Participants were aged about 18 to 90 years, lived in 25 or so US areas, and enrolled virtually. V shed 5 bases, J shed 2 bases, and the junction held 6 bases outside the gene matches. The CDR3 contains 14 residues. In germline, CDR1 is SGHRS, CDR2 YFSETQ. As originally analysed: Estimation of nucleated cell counts relied on the amplification of reference gene primers. Method: immunoSEQ multiplex PCR; TCRdb's copy keeps in-frame clones and lacks some. From that table come the V and J calls and clone size; the DNA was used to work out D and trimming. The sample shows about 190,000 clones, about 85% of them seen only once. This clone appeared once.

The sequencing input was PBMCs or T cells enriched from blood (not recorded which). This sequence joins TRBV5-1 and TRBJ2-7, with 8 positions matching TRBD1. The clonotype was recovered from a woman between 40 and 55 years old in a cohort exposed to, infected with or recovered from COVID-19 (not recorded which). In DNA, the CDR3 is TGCGCCAGCAGTCCCGGGACAGGTCCCTACGAGCAGTACTTC. Its protein is CASSPGTGPYEQYF.